According to its frequency, the clone carrying this TCR beta chain is medium-sized. The target antigen is unknown. TRB rearrangements were amplified by touch-down multiplex PCR with mixed TRB-A/B primers. TCRdb reprocessed the multiplex PCR reads, with one entry per CDR3 protein and no DNA. The sample's table shows approximately 1,800 distinct CDR3 sequences. The data stem from a study of T cell clusters in autoimmune cytopenias. Study summary: A median of 51,575 TRB reads per sample yielded a median approximately 2,500 distinct clonotypes.

Study-wide results and limits: TRB repertoire shifts in secondary cytopenia and chronic lymphocytic leukemia mostly reflected lymphoma, not autoimmunity. Primary autoimmune cytopenia patients seemingly lacked the physiological T cell clusters found in healthy donors.

Approximately 40,000 genome equivalents of blood DNA were amplified for TRB. This CDR3 is built from 12 residues. Germline CDR1 is DFQATT and CDR2 is SNEGSKA (reference sequence). The sample consisted of peripheral blood. The source is a human donor with an autoimmune cytopenia, with autoimmune hepatitis or in good health (not recorded which). The chain employs TRBV20-1 and TRBJ1-4; without DNA, the TCRdb call of TRBD1 cannot be checked. The CDR3 sequence: CSARDPGGLLFF.